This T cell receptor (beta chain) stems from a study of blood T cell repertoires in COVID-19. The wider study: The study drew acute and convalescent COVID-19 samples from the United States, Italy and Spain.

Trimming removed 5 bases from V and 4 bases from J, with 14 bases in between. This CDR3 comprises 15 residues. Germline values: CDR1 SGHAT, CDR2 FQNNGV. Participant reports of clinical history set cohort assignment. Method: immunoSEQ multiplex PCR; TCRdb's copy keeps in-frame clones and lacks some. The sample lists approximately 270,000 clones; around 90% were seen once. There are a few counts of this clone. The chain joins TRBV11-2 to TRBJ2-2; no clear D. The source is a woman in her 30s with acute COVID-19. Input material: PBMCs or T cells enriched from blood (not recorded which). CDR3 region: CASSPVAQSTGELFF. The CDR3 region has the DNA TGTGCCAGCAGCCCAGTAGCCCAATCCACCGGGGAGCTGTTTTTT.